This note documents a single T cell receptor beta chain sequence. Its antigen is still unknown. The CDR3 is made up of 16 amino acids. V dropped 2 bases and J dropped 9; count of bases not matched to a gene: 7. Germline V gene lookup returns CDR1 KGHSH and CDR2 LQKENI. The sample comes from a study of T-cell reconstitution after alpha-beta-depleted transplantation in children. Study-level points and caveats: Several hundred graft clones that had expanded were reportedly the source of alpha-beta T cells about two months after transplant. Several patients had high TCRbeta diversity at day 60; it came from surviving recipient T cells and thymic progenitors. Newly generated T cells supplied most T-cell counts and diversity one year post-transplant.

For TCRbeta, the library was prepared with unique molecular identifiers. TCRdb recomputed calls from the PCR reads with MiXCR, one row per CDR3 protein. This table holds around 490,000 distinct CDR3 sequences, 9.5% to 12% found once. This chain connects TRBV18 to TRBJ2-1; TRBD2 agrees at 13 bases. Sequencing was performed on PBMCs, mostly from graft donor cells, taken 180 days after TCRalphabeta/CD19-depleted stem cell transplant. The TCR comes from a female patient between 2 and 10 years old who had a stem cell transplant for aplastic anemia, so the T cells may come from the graft donor. As DNA, the CDR3 is TGTGCCAGCTCACCATCGGGACTAGCGGGACCGGGTGAGCAGTTCTTC. This translates into CASSPSGLAGPGEQFF.